The clone carrying this TCR beta chain was seen many times. The target antigen is unknown. Trimming removed 5 bases from V and 5 bases from J; junction bases left unmatched: 6. The CDR3 is 16 residues long. The data derive from a study of identical twins. Whole-study findings and limits: Instead of following the same donors, the conclusions were based on cross-sectional statistical analysis.

One entry per CDR3 protein results from TCRdb running MiXCR on the 5' RACE reads. The sample lists fewer than 500,000 distinct CDR3 sequences, 20% to 25% occurring once. These sequences were also reported in another study, on T cells expressing NK-cell markers. As that report states: Sorting was limited to alpha-beta TCR-expressing T cells with an anti-gamma-delta TCR antibody in several experiments.

V usage is TRBV12-3 or TRBV12-4 and J usage is TRBJ1-6; the match to TRBD1 covers 10 bases. The specimen was CD4+ T cells sorted from blood. This TCR was sampled from a woman under 30 in good health. CDR3 DNA sequence: TGTGCCAGCAGTCGACACGGGACAGGGGATAATTCACCCCTCCACTTT. Its translation: CASSRHGTGDNSPLHF.